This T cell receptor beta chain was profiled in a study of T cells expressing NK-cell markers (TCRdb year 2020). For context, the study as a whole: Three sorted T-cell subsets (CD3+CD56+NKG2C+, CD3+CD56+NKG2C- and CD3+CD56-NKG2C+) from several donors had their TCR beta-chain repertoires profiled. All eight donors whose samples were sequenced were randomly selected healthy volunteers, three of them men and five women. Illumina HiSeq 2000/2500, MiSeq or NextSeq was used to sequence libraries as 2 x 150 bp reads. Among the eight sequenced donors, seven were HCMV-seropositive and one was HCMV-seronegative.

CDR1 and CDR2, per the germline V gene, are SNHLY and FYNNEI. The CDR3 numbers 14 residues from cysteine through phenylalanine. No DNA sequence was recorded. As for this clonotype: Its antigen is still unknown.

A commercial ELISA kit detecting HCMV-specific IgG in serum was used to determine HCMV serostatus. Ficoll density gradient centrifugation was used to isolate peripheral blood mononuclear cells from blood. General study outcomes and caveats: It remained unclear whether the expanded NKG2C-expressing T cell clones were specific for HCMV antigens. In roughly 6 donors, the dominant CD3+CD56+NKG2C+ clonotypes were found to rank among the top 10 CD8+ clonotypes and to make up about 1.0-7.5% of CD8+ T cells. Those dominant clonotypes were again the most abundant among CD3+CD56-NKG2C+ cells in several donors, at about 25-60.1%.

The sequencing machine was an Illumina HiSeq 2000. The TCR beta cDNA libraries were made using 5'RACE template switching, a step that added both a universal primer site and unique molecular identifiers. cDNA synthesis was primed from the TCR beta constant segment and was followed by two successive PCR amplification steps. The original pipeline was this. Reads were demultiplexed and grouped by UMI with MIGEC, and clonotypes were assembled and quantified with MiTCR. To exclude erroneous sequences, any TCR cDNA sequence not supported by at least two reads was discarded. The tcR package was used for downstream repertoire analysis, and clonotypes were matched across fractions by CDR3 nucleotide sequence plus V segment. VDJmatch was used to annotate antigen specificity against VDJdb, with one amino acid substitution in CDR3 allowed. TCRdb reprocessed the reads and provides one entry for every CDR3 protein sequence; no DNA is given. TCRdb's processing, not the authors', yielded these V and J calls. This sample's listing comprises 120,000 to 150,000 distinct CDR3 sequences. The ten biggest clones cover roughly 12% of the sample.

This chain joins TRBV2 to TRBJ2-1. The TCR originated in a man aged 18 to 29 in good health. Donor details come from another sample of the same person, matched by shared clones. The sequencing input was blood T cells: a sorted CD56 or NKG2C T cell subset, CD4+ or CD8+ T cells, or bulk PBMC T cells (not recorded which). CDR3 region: CASKPESSYNEQFF.